This T cell receptor beta chain comes out of a study of T cells in Graves' hyperthyroidism and ophthalmopathy. Orbital computed tomography and thyroid ultrasound, together with serum TRAb and thyroxine and clinical symptoms, were used for diagnoses. Fresh peripheral blood, under 13 ml, was the source of the PBMCs. Looked up from germline, CDR1 is SNHLY and CDR2 is FYNNEI. The V end lost 6 bases, the J end lost 2 bases, and 14 bases lay between the germline ends. This CDR3 is built from 14 residues. TCR beta CDR3 region amplification was performed from RNA transcripts. The study used the HTBI primer set for a first-round RT-PCR of the TCR CDR3. A single record per CDR3 protein comes from TCRdb applying MiXCR to the multiplex PCR reads. Among under 350,000 distinct CDR3 sequences, 20% to 30% were seen once, and the ten largest hold approximately 30%. General study points: Blood also carried most thyroid clonotypes expanded above 0.001. Classification by a 13 V-J model distinguished ophthalmopathy from stable hyperthyroidism.

This clonotype was observed many times. The antigen is not known. The material sequenced was blood. The rearrangement links TRBV2 to TRBJ2-7; D ambiguous. This sequence originates from a man aged 35-49 years with Graves' hyperthyroidism that later progressed to Graves' ophthalmopathy. In DNA form, the CDR3 reads TGTGCCAGCAGGTCCCAGCAGGTCACCTACGAGCAGTACTTC. Protein product: CASRSQQVTYEQYF. Using reference TRBV2 and TRBJ2-7 for the parts outside the CDR3, the full variable domain is EPEVTQTPSHQVTQMGQEVILRCVPISNHLYFYWYRQILGQKVEFLVSFYNNEISEKSEIFDDQFSVERPDGSNFTLKIRSTKLEDSAMYFCASRSQQVTYEQYFGPGTRLTVT.